This T cell receptor beta chain was captured in a study of PD-1 blockade in classical Hodgkin lymphoma. Points on this clone: The antigen remains unidentified.

The data were produced by immunoSEQ multiplex PCR, yet TCRdb's version contains in-frame clones alone and is incomplete. The table lists nearly 25,000 clones, about 72% of them singletons. Regarding the study as a whole: Relapsed/refractory patients reportedly had lower baseline diversity than newly diagnosed patients.

Trimming stripped 5 bases from V and 3 bases from J, with 14 bases between. CDR1 MNHEY and CDR2 SMNVEV come from the germline V gene (reference sequence). The CDR3 has 14 amino acids. Time point denoted: cycle 4 day 1 (C4D1), after around six weeks of nivolumab. All the patients suffered relapse after autologous stem cell transplantation, and brentuximab vedotin exposure differed. The V call is TRBV27, the J call TRBJ2-7; the D is unclear. This receptor was identified in a human donor with classical Hodgkin lymphoma. Source: peripheral blood mononuclear cells (PBMCs), taken before the fourth cycle of nivolumab. CDR3 amino acids: CASSERGRIYEQYF. CDR3 nucleotides: TGTGCCAGCAGTGAGCGAGGACGGATCTACGAGCAGTACTTC.